These T cell receptor beta chains were read from a single sample in a study of vaccination and CD4 T cells after COVID-19. TCRdb used MiXCR to reprocess the PCR reads, holding one entry per CDR3 protein. Altogether 9,000 to 15,000 distinct CDR3 sequences are present, 60% to 85% being singletons, with the ten largest covering about 24%. No antigen has been assigned to these receptors. Source material: CD4+ T cells from blood, cultured in vitro. All receptors derive from a human donor who had recovered from COVID-19. Both conserved end residues are part of each CDR3. D genes are given only for firm matches. A row's size may be missing; if present it is once, few, many or a size class.

v_gene	abundance	j_gene	d_gene	CDR3aa	CDR3nt
TRBV4-2	NA	TRBJ2-3	NA	CASSQEGGADTDTQYF	TGTGCCAGCAGCCAAGAAGGGGGGGCCGACACAGATACGCAGTATTTT
TRBV20-1	NA	TRBJ1-2	TRBD1	CSARPPPKDRGGGYTF	TGCAGTGCGCGCCCCCCCCCCAAAGACAGGGGCGGCGGCTACACCTTC
TRBV28	NA	TRBJ1-5	NA	CASRAEDRFNQPQHF	TGTGCCAGCAGGGCCGAAGACAGGTTTAATCAGCCCCAGCATTTT
TRBV28	NA	TRBJ2-1	NA	CASTSNWGNEQFF	TGTGCCAGCACCTCTAATTGGGGCAATGAGCAGTTCTTC
TRBV6-1	NA	TRBJ2-7	NA	CASSQPGFSYEQYF	TGTGCCAGCAGTCAGCCGGGGTTCTCCTACGAGCAGTACTTC
TRBV5-4	NA	TRBJ2-7	NA	CASSVTGSSSYEQYF	TGTGCCAGCAGCGTTACAGGGTCTAGCTCCTACGAGCAGTACTTC
TRBV10-3	NA	TRBJ1-3	NA	CAILPSWGNTIYF	TGTGCCATCCTACCGTCGTGGGGAAACACCATATATTTT
TRBV20-1	NA	TRBJ1-6	NA	CSAHQEGHVFSSYNSPLHF	TGCAGTGCCCACCAGGAGGGACACGTCTTTAGCTCCTATAATTCACCCCTCCACTTT
TRBV6-1	NA	TRBJ1-6	NA	CASNTARDIPSPLHF	TGTGCCAGCAACACCGCCAGGGACATACCTTCACCCCTCCACTTT
TRBV20-1	NA	TRBJ1-5	NA	CSAYSDSNQPQHF	TGCAGTGCCTACAGTGATAGCAATCAGCCCCAGCATTTT
TRBV21-1	NA	TRBJ2-7	NA	CASSEGQTGANEQYF	TGTGCCAGCAGCGAGGGACAAACAGGGGCGAACGAGCAGTACTTC
TRBV6-1	few	TRBJ1-1	NA	CASSLESGTEAFF	TGTGCCAGCAGCCTCGAGAGCGGTACTGAAGCTTTCTTT
TRBV11-2	NA	TRBJ2-7	TRBD2	CASSPRRLAGPQEQYF	TGTGCCAGCAGCCCCCGGCGGCTAGCGGGACCCCAGGAGCAGTACTTC
TRBV6-2/TRBV6-3	once	TRBJ2-5	NA	CASSYSSRTATQETQYF	TGTGCCAGCAGTTACAGTTCGCGGACGGCGACCCAAGAGACCCAGTACTTC
TRBV20-1	NA	TRBJ2-1	TRBD2	CSEAGAHEQFF	TGCAGTGAGGCGGGAGCCCATGAGCAGTTCTTC
TRBV20-1	NA	TRBJ1-1	NA	CSARYDSEAFF	TGCAGTGCTAGATACGACAGTGAAGCTTTCTTT
TRBV20-1	NA	TRBJ1-5	NA	CSARVSRGNQPQHF	TGCAGTGCTAGAGTTTCTAGAGGCAATCAGCCCCAGCATTTT
TRBV27	NA	TRBJ2-3	NA	CASSPLGGGTDTQYF	TGTGCCAGCAGTCCACTAGGCGGGGGCACAGATACGCAGTATTTT
TRBV19	NA	TRBJ1-5	NA	CASRLQGLHQPQHF	TGTGCCAGTAGGCTTCAGGGGCTACATCAGCCCCAGCATTTT
TRBV27	NA	TRBJ2-3	TRBD2	CASSLRTSGATKKTDTQYF	TGTGCCAGCAGTTTACGGACTAGCGGTGCAACTAAGAAAACGGATACGCAGTATTTT
TRBV7-3	NA	TRBJ2-5	NA	CASSPTAVRETQYF	TGTGCCAGCAGCCCAACGGCAGTTCGGGAGACCCAGTACTTC
TRBV10-2	NA	TRBJ1-6	NA	CASSDWGDSPLHF	TGCGCCAGCAGTGACTGGGGGGATTCACCCCTCCACTTT
TRBV7-9	NA	TRBJ2-1	NA	CAIPQGRQFF	TGTGCCATCCCTCAGGGGCGGCAGTTCTTC
TRBV4-3	NA	TRBJ1-1	TRBD1	CASSPYDRVSEAFF	TGCGCCAGCAGCCCCTATGACAGGGTATCCGAAGCTTTCTTT
TRBV20-1	large	TRBJ2-7	NA	CSAKTREQYF	TGCAGTGCCAAAACCAGGGAGCAGTACTTC
TRBV5-1	once	TRBJ1-2	NA	CASSVAIRTNYGYTF	TGCGCCAGCAGCGTGGCGATTAGAACCAACTATGGCTACACCTTC
TRBV6-2/TRBV6-3	few	TRBJ1-1	NA	CASSYGQGAFF	TGTGCCAGCAGTTACGGGCAGGGGGCTTTCTTT
TRBV19	once	TRBJ1-2	TRBD1	CASSIGGQGAAGYTF	TGTGCCAGTAGTATAGGTGGACAGGGGGCTGCTGGCTACACCTTC
TRBV7-9	NA	TRBJ2-3	NA	CASSFRGADTQYF	TGTGCCAGCAGCTTCCGGGGCGCAGATACGCAGTATTTT
TRBV19	NA	TRBJ1-2	NA	CASHKDTGIPWGYTF	TGTGCCAGTCACAAAGATACAGGGATCCCGTGGGGCTACACCTTC
TRBV24-1	NA	TRBJ1-1	NA	CATSDARGATEAFF	TGTGCCACCAGTGATGCCAGGGGAGCCACTGAAGCTTTCTTT
TRBV20-1	NA	TRBJ1-2	TRBD1	CSARAQQGLLNYGYTF	TGCAGTGCTAGAGCCCAACAGGGGCTGCTAAACTATGGCTACACCTTC